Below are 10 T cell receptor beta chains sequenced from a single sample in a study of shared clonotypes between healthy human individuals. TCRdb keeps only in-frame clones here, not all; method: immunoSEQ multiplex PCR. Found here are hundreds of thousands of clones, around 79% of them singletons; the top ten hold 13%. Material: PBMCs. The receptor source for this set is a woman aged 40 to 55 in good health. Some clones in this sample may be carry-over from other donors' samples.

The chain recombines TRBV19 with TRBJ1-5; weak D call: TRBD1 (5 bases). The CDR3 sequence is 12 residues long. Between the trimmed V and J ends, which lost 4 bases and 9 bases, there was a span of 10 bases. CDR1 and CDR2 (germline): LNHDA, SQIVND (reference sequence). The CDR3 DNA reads TGTGCCAGTAGTACCGGGGGAGGGCCCCAGCATTTT. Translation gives CASSTGGGPQHF.

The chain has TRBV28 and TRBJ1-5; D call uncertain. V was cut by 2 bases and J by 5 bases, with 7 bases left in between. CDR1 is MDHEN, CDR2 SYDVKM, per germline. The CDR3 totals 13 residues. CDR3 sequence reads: CASSLRRHQPQHF. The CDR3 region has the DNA TGTGCCAGCAGTTTAAGGCGTCATCAGCCCCAGCATTTT.

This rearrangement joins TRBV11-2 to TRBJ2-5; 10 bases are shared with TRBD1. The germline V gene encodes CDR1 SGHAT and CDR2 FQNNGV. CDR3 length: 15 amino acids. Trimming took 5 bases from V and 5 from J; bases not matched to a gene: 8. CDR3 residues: CASSEGQGIFETQYF. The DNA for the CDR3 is TGTGCCAGCAGCGAGGGACAGGGGATTTTTGAGACCCAGTACTTC.

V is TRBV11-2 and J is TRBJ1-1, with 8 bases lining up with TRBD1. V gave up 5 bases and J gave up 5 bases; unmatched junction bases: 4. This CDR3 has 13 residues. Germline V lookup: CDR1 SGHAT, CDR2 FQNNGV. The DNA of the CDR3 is TGTGCCAGCAGCGCGGGACAGGCGACTGAAGCTTTCTTT. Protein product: CASSAGQATEAFF.

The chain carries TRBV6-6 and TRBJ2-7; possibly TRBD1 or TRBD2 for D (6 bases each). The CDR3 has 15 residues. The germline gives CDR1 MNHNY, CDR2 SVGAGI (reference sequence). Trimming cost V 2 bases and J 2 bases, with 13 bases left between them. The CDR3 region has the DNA TGTGCCAGCAGTTACGGGGGGACAAGCGCCTACGAGCAGTACTTC. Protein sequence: CASSYGGTSAYEQYF.

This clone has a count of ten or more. The CDR3 sequence is CASSLWDHYGYTF. CDR3 nucleotides: TGTGCCAGCAGCTTGTGGGACCACTATGGCTACACCTTC. The chain couples TRBV5-6 to TRBJ1-2; D might be TRBD1 (5 bases). Germline CDR1 SGHDT, CDR2 YYEEEE. The CDR3 totals 13 residues. V lost 1 base to trimming and J lost 3 bases, with 7 bases between them.

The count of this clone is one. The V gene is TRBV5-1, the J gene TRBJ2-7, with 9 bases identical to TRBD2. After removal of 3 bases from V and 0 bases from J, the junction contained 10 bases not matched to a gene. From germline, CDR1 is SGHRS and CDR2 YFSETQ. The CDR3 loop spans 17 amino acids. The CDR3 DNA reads TGCGCCAGCAGCTACGATGAGTCGCGGGGGGGCTCCTACGAGCAGTACTTC. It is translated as CASSYDESRGGSYEQYF.

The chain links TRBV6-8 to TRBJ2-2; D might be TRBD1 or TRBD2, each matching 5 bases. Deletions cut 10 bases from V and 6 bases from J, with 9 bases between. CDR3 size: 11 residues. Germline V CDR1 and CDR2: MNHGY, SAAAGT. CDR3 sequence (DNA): TGTGCCACCCAGGGAGCCGGGGAGCTGTTTTTT. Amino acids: CATQGAGELFF.

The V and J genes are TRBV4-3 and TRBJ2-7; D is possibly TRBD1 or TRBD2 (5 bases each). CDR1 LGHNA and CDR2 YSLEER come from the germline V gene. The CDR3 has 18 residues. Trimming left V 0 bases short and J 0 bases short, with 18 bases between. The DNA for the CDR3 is TGCGCCAGCAGCCAAGATCTCGGACCGCCGGGACCCTCCTACGAGCAGTACTTC. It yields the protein CASSQDLGPPGPSYEQYF.

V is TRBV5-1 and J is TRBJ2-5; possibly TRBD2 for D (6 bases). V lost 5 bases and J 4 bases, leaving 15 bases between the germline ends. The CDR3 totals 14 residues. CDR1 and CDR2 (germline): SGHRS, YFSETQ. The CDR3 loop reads CASRSASEGETQYF. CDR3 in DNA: TGCGCCAGCAGATCCGCTAGCGAGGGAGAGACCCAGTACTTC. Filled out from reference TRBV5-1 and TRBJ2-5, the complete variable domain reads KAGVTQTPRYLIKTRGQQVTLSCSPISGHRSVSWYQQTPGQGLQFLFEYFSETQRNKGNFPGRFSGRQFSNSRSEMNVSTLELGDSALYLCASRSASEGETQYFGPGTRLLVL.